This TCR beta chain was sequenced for a study of cytomegalovirus exposure and HLA in healthy donors. The wider study: There were some 81 million unique TCRs (from HLA-typed donors) in an early data release. Study-wide findings and caveats: Immune exposure was documented only through CMV serostatus. The investigators catalogued under 200 TCR beta chains as cytomegalovirus-associated. In a later analysis, TCR beta V- and J-gene trimming showed a link to a missense DCLRE1C variant.

Germline V gives CDR1 MNHEY, CDR2 SVGAGI. The junction had 6 bases not matched to a gene; V was cut back by 2 bases and J by 3 bases. There are 15 residues in the CDR3. PCR primers comprised 60 Vbeta and 13 Jbeta primers. Measured with immunoSEQ multiplex PCR; TCRdb has only the in-frame clones, and not every one. The data contain 100,000 or so clones, about three fifths of them singletons. The sample holds a few counts of this clone. Its specificity is not known. The sequenced sample was PBMCs. The chain links TRBV6-5 to TRBJ1-1; 7 bases agree with TRBD1. The origin of this receptor is a woman aged 25 to 39 in good health and CMV-seropositive. The CDR3, as DNA: TGTGCCAGCAGTTACACTGACAGGGCGGACACTGAAGCTTTCTTT. It translates to CASSYTDRADTEAFF.